This T cell receptor beta chain was found in a study of early T cells in non-severe SARS-CoV-2 infection. Across the study: RNA in bulk from unsorted whole blood was sequenced, and chains were unpaired.

The study's findings and limits: The study's VDJdb matching favored anti-spike CD8 responses and missed private and CD4 specificities.

This CDR3 spans 14 amino acids. Trimming at V came to 1 base and at J to 7 bases, leaving 2 bases not matched to a gene. Germline lookup yields CDR1 SGHDN and CDR2 FVKESK. This clonotype was recorded at least ten times. The target antigen is unknown. Unique molecular identifier tags were affixed to discrete cDNA molecules. Via MiXCR, TCRdb re-called the 5' RACE reads, giving one row per CDR3 protein. Here the sample spans 20,000 to 25,000 distinct CDR3 sequences, less than 4.5% being singletons. V is TRBV14 and J is TRBJ2-3; TRBD1 matches 10 bases. The clonotype originates from an adult who was a healthcare worker with PCR-confirmed SARS-CoV-2 infection or an uninfected control (not recorded which). The sequencing input was whole blood. The DNA for the CDR3 is TGTGCCAGCAGCCAAGGACAGGGGGCGAATACGCAGTATTTT. Translation gives CASSQGQGANTQYF.